This paragraph covers one T cell receptor (beta chain) sequence. Its antigen is unidentified. The sample belongs to a study of T cells in localized non-small cell lung cancer. Findings of the study overall: The study found T cell clonality highest in uninvolved adjacent lung, above tumor. Blood T cell density predicted longer survival; adjacent-lung clonality, shorter. Appearing in adjacent lung were a median about 50 of the top 100 tumor clones. Because sequencing included only one region (of the tumor), heterogeneity remains possible.

The CDR3 covers 15 residues. Trimming took off 0 bases at V and 2 bases at J, with 5 bases between the two ends. Germline values: CDR1 MNHEY, CDR2 SVGAGI. Using immunoSEQ multiplex PCR, the repertoire was profiled, and TCRdb retains in-frame clones only, with some absent. The sample shows roughly 38,000 clones, over 75% of them seen only once. The sample here was peripheral blood, taken before any cancer treatment. The source of this sequence is a male donor at least 60 years old with stage III squamous cell lung carcinoma. V usage is TRBV6-5 and J usage is TRBJ2-6; D not certain. The CDR3 nucleotides are TGTGCCAGCAGTTACTCCCAGGCTGGGGCCAACGTCCTGACTTTC. Amino acid sequence: CASSYSQAGANVLTF.